Presented here are 8 T cell receptor beta chains from one specimen sequenced in a study of T-cell memory formation after mild COVID-19. TCRdb passed the 5' RACE reads through MiXCR, listing each CDR3 protein once. Of some 320,000 distinct CDR3 sequences in the sample, around a sixth are singletons; the top ten hold about 20%. The source material was PBMCs or a T cell subset sorted from them (not recorded which). The receptors come from a man in his late teens or twenties who had mild COVID-19 (a few samples of this study predate the infection). Cell type and time point are not known.

This chain connects TRBV7-2 to TRBJ1-6; D possibly corresponds to TRBD1 (5 bases). The V end was cut by 4 bases, the J end by 0 bases, with 10 bases between. This CDR3 region has 16 residues. Germline lookup yields CDR1 SGHTA and CDR2 FQGNSA. The CDR3 sequence: CASSSRVSSYNSPLHF. The DNA of the CDR3 is TGTGCCAGCAGCTCCAGGGTGAGCTCCTATAATTCACCCCTCCACTTT. Filled out from reference TRBV7-2 and TRBJ1-6, the complete variable domain reads GAGVSQSPSNKVTEKGKDVELRCDPISGHTALYWYRQSLGQGLEFLIYFQGNSAPDKSGLPSDRFSAERTGGSVSTLTIQRTQQEDSAVYLCASSSRVSSYNSPLHFGNGTRLTVT.

This clonotype was recorded many times. The chain has TRBV6-2 or TRBV6-3 and TRBJ1-5; TRBD1 might be the D (5 bases). The V gene lost 6 bases and the J gene lost 7 bases, with 13 bases spanning the gap. The CDR3 is 13 residues long. Per germline, CDR1 MNHEY and CDR2 SVGEGT. The CDR3 DNA reads TGTGCCAGCAGGACCCTCGGGGACCAGCCCCAGCATTTT. Protein sequence: CASRTLGDQPQHF.

The chain employs TRBV28 and TRBJ2-4; a possible D gene is TRBD1 (5 bases). Germline CDR1 and CDR2: MDHEN and SYDVKM. The CDR3 loop spans 16 amino acids. Trimming stripped 5 bases from V and 0 bases from J, with 14 bases between. The DNA of the CDR3 is TGTGCCAGCAGTCAAGGGGTCACACTAGCCAAAAACATTCAGTACTTC. This encodes CASSQGVTLAKNIQYF.

In its sample, this clonotype was seen a few times. The chain joins TRBV4-2 to TRBJ2-2; D assignment may be TRBD1 or TRBD2 (5 bases each). V was shortened by 6 bases and J by 0 bases, with 11 bases between the two germline ends. The CDR3 covers 15 residues. From germline, CDR1 is LGHNA and CDR2 YNFKEQ. The CDR3 region has the DNA TGTGCCAGCAGAACCGGGACGGCGAACACCGGGGAGCTGTTTTTT. Its translation: CASRTGTANTGELFF.

The chain links TRBV19 to TRBJ1-5, with a tentative D call TRBD1 (5 bases). The V gene's germline CDR1 is LNHDA and CDR2 SQIVND (reference sequence). Trimming stripped 7 bases from V and 6 bases from J, with 13 bases between. The CDR3 sequence is 13 residues long. CDR3 amino acids: CASTPTGGQPQHF. CDR3 DNA sequence: TGTGCCAGTACCCCAACTGGGGGTCAGCCCCAGCATTTT. The whole variable domain, filled in from reference TRBV19 and TRBJ1-5, reads DGGITQSPKYLFRKEGQNVTLSCEQNLNHDAMYWYRQDPGQGLRLIYYSQIVNDFQKGDIAEGYSVSREKKESFPLTVTSAQKNPTAFYLCASTPTGGQPQHFGDGTRLSIL.

Comment on this clonotype: A much more abundant neighbour one base away suggests this may be a read error. The conserved phenylalanine or tryptophan normally closing the CDR3 is absent here, so this likely arose from a read error. This rearrangement joins TRBV7-2 to TRBJ1-2, with D unresolved. CDR3 length: 12 residues. CDR1 and CDR2 from the germline V gene are SGHTA and FQGNSA. V shed 4 bases and J shed 4 bases, with 7 bases lying between them. The CDR3 nucleotides are TGTGCCAGCAGCTCACAGTCCTATGGCTACACCTTA. Its protein product is CASSSQSYGYTL.

V is TRBV20-1 and J is TRBJ2-1; the match to TRBD2 covers 7 bases. The CDR3 is made up of 11 amino acids. CDR1 and CDR2 from the germline V gene are DFQATT and SNEGSKA (reference sequence). Unmatched junction bases numbered 5, after V lost 7 bases and J lost 8 bases. CDR3 region: CSVRGEDEQFF. The CDR3 bases are TGCAGTGTCCGGGGGGAGGATGAGCAGTTCTTC.

The chain couples TRBV4-3 to TRBJ1-5; a possible D gene is TRBD1 (6 bases). Deletions cut 3 bases from V and 3 bases from J, with 12 bases between. The CDR3 is 15 residues long. Germline CDR1 reads LGHNA; CDR2 reads YSLEER. CDR3 in DNA: TGCGCCAGCAGCCATCGTTGGACAGACAATCAGCCCCAGCATTTT. Translating gives CASSHRWTDNQPQHF.